The 19 T cell receptor beta chains presented below share a single source sample, sequenced in a study of PD-1 blockade in classical Hodgkin lymphoma. Sequenced by immunoSEQ multiplex PCR; TCRdb stores in-frame clones only, minus some. The table lists roughly 100,000 clones, approximately 90% of them singletons. Noted time point: cycle 4 day 1 (C4D1), after around six weeks of nivolumab. Brentuximab vedotin exposure varied among the patients, all of whom had relapsed after autologous stem cell transplantation. The sequences come from peripheral blood mononuclear cells (PBMCs), collected before the fourth cycle of nivolumab. These receptors originate from a human donor with classical Hodgkin lymphoma.

The chain recombines TRBV9 with TRBJ2-3; 14 bases map to TRBD2. The V segment lost 3 bases and the J segment 5 bases; nucleotides outside the gene matches: 2. The CDR3 consists of 15 residues. Germline CDR1 reads SGDLS; CDR2 reads YYNGEE. The CDR3 reads CASSAGLAGGDTQYF. CDR3 coding DNA: TGTGCCAGCAGCGCTGGACTAGCGGGAGGAGATACGCAGTATTTT.

This chain links TRBV7-2 with TRBJ2-1; D possibly matches TRBD1 or TRBD2 (5 bases each). The germline V gene encodes CDR1 SGHTA and CDR2 FQGNSA. The CDR3 is made up of 13 amino acids. Between the trimmed V and J ends, which lost 2 bases and 9 bases, there was a span of 11 bases. The CDR3 reads CASSLNQRGEQFF. CDR3 in DNA: TGTGCCAGCAGCTTAAATCAGAGGGGTGAGCAGTTCTTC.

This clone was counted between two and nine times. J is TRBJ1-4 and V is TRBV5-1, with D possibly being TRBD1 (6 bases). Trimming removed 2 bases from V and 7 bases from J, with 6 bases in between. The CDR3 consists of 12 residues. Looked up from germline, CDR1 is SGHRS and CDR2 is YFSETQ. The CDR3 DNA reads TGCGCCAGCAGCTTAGGGGGTGAAAAACTGTTTTTT. Protein product: CASSLGGEKLFF.

The chain recombines TRBV6-5 with TRBJ2-2; TRBD2 matches 7 bases. The CDR3 length is 14 residues. With 8 bases clipped from V and 4 bases from J, the junction kept 7 bases outside the gene matches. Germline V gene lookup returns CDR1 MNHEY and CDR2 SVGAGI. CDR3 DNA sequence: TGTGCCAGCCACTCGGGACTATCCACCGGGGAGCTGTTTTTT. Its protein product is CASHSGLSTGELFF.

This chain uses TRBV25-1 with TRBJ2-5; 11 bases are a match to TRBD1. Germline V lookup: CDR1 MGHDK, CDR2 SYGVNS. The CDR3 runs 16 residues. J lost 4 bases, V lost 3 bases, and 7 bases had no gene match. The CDR3 here is CASSEGQGVAGETQYF. In nucleotides, the CDR3 is TGTGCCAGCAGTGAGGGACAGGGGGTAGCAGGAGAGACCCAGTACTTC.

This clone appeared a few times. The V gene is TRBV28, the J gene TRBJ1-2; D gene uncertain. In germline, CDR1 is MDHEN, CDR2 SYDVKM. Trimming stripped 3 bases from V and 8 bases from J, with 7 bases between. The CDR3 length is 11 residues. CDR3 DNA: TGTGCCAGCAGTTTCGGGCTGGGCTACACCTTC. Amino acids: CASSFGLGYTF.

J is TRBJ2-5 and V is TRBV19; 13 positions agree with TRBD2. Germline values: CDR1 LNHDA, CDR2 SQIVND (reference sequence). The CDR3 is 16 residues long. V gave up 0 bases and J gave up 4 bases; unmatched junction bases: 2. The CDR3 DNA reads as TGTGCCAGTAGTATAGATCGGACTAGCGGGAGAGAGACCCAGTACTTC. It translates to CASSIDRTSGRETQYF.

The CDR3: CASFPDRVVYNEQFF. The CDR3 DNA is TGTGCCAGCTTCCCTGACAGGGTTGTCTACAATGAGCAGTTCTTC. V is TRBV28 and J is TRBJ2-1; 7 nucleotides align to TRBD1. V dropped 8 bases and J dropped 3; count of bases not matched to a gene: 10. This CDR3 has 15 residues. Germline CDR1 is MDHEN and CDR2 is SYDVKM. Variable domain in full (rest from reference TRBV28 and TRBJ2-1): DVKVTQSSRYLVKRTGEKVFLECVQDMDHENMFWYRQDPGLGLRLIYFSYDVKMKEKGDIPEGYSVSREKKERFSLILESASTNQTSMYLCASFPDRVVYNEQFFGPGTRLTVL.

The V gene is TRBV19, the J gene TRBJ2-1, with a tentative D call TRBD1 (6 bases). CDR1 and CDR2 (germline): LNHDA, SQIVND (reference sequence). The V end lost 5 bases, the J end lost 6 bases, and 8 bases lay between the germline ends. The CDR3 runs to 12 residues. The CDR3 region has the DNA TGTGCCAGTAGTTCAGGGGCCAATGAGCAGTTCTTC. This codes for CASSSGANEQFF. Drawing the rest from reference TRBV19 and TRBJ2-1, the complete variable domain is DGGITQSPKYLFRKEGQNVTLSCEQNLNHDAMYWYRQDPGQGLRLIYYSQIVNDFQKGDIAEGYSVSREKKESFPLTVTSAQKNPTAFYLCASSSGANEQFFGPGTRLTVL.

The sample holds one count of this clone. The CDR3 protein is CASNSDRGWGETQYF. As DNA, the CDR3 is TGTGCCAGTAACTCGGACAGGGGCTGGGGAGAGACCCAGTACTTC. The chain is built from TRBV28 and TRBJ2-5; 9 bases are a match to TRBD1. Germline assignment: CDR1 MDHEN and CDR2 SYDVKM. This CDR3 is 15 amino acids long. V trimming: 9 bases; J trimming: 4 bases; junction bases outside the gene matches: 12.

The chain links TRBV2 to TRBJ1-2, with D possibly being TRBD1 (6 bases). Germline loops: CDR1 SNHLY, CDR2 FYNNEI. The CDR3 is 13 residues long. Trimming cost V 11 bases and J 8 bases, with 21 bases left between them. CDR3 DNA sequence: TGTGCCGCCGGGACACCTAAAACTGGAGGCTACACCTTC. It yields the protein CAAGTPKTGGYTF.

A few counts support this clone. This rearrangement joins TRBV29-1 to TRBJ2-3, with 11 bases that match TRBD2. Germline V lookup: CDR1 SQVTM, CDR2 ANQGSEA. V dropped 6 bases and J dropped 5; count of bases not matched to a gene: 7. This CDR3 has 14 residues. The CDR3 protein is CSVLSGRAIDTQYF. The CDR3 bases are TGCAGCGTCCTTAGCGGGAGGGCCATAGATACGCAGTATTTT.

The J gene is TRBJ2-1, the V gene TRBV9; D unresolved. CDR1 and CDR2 (germline): SGDLS, YYNGEE. The CDR3 covers 18 residues. Trimming cost V 4 bases and J 6 bases, with 26 bases left between them. The CDR3 DNA reads TGTGCCAGCAGCCGTAGATCGGCATGGAATTTGAGAACCAATGAGCAGTTCTTC. Protein product: CASSRRSAWNLRTNEQFF.

This sequence joins TRBV7-9 and TRBJ1-1; D is undetermined. The germline V gene encodes CDR1 SEHNR and CDR2 FQNEAQ (reference sequence). Trimming stripped 6 bases from V and 0 bases from J, with 20 bases between. The CDR3 is made up of 17 amino acids. The CDR3 protein is CASSLNGAGKMNTEAFF. In DNA, the CDR3 is TGTGCCAGCAGTCTAAATGGTGCGGGAAAAATGAACACTGAAGCTTTCTTT.

This chain links TRBV2 with TRBJ1-1; D gene uncertain. Germline loops: CDR1 SNHLY, CDR2 FYNNEI. The length of the CDR3 is 11 residues. V lost 7 bases, J lost 10 bases, and 13 bases lay in between. Here the CDR3 reads CASMFGPVAFF. CDR3 sequence (DNA): TGTGCCAGCATGTTCGGTCCTGTAGCTTTCTTT.

This clone was found a few times. The chain combines TRBV10-1 with TRBJ2-3; unclear D gene. Trimming left V 2 bases short and J 3 bases short, with 15 bases between. Germline V lookup: CDR1 WNHNN, CDR2 SYGVQD (reference sequence). The CDR3 consists of 16 residues. Here the CDR3 DNA reads TGCGCCAGCAGTGAGAGGACCCCCGACTCGACAGATACGCAGTATTTT. Encoded protein: CASSERTPDSTDTQYF.

V is TRBV10-1 and J is TRBJ2-1, with 9 bases that match TRBD1. The V and J ends lost 0 bases and 6 bases, in that order; junction bases with no gene match: 12. This CDR3 contains 18 residues. CDR1 and CDR2 (germline): WNHNN, SYGVQD (reference sequence). The CDR3 reads CASSESTGGLTGGNEQFF. CDR3 DNA: TGCGCCAGCAGTGAGTCGACCGGGGGCCTGACAGGGGGCAATGAGCAGTTCTTC.

The chain recombines TRBV7-2 with TRBJ1-3; D is possibly TRBD1 (5 bases). Germline CDR1 SGHTA, CDR2 FQGNSA. V dropped 8 bases and J dropped 0 bases, with 17 bases sitting between them. CDR3 length: 16 amino acids. The CDR3 sequence: CASGQGAASSGNTIYF. In DNA form, the CDR3 reads TGTGCCAGCGGGCAGGGAGCAGCAAGCTCTGGAAACACCATATATTTT.

The chain joins TRBV19 to TRBJ1-3; D is possibly TRBD1 (6 bases). CDR1 is LNHDA, CDR2 SQIVND, per germline (reference sequence). V was cut by 5 bases and J by 0 bases, with 11 bases left in between. This CDR3 contains 15 residues. This CDR3 reads CASSRGDISGNTIYF. DNA for the CDR3: TGTGCCAGTAGTCGAGGGGACATCTCTGGAAACACCATATATTTT.